This is a list of T cell receptor beta chains from one sample in a study of cytomegalovirus exposure and HLA in healthy donors. TCRdb's copy holds only in-frame clones and misses some; the assay was immunoSEQ multiplex PCR. The data show around 100,000 clones, around 80% seen once. Sequencing was done on a sample of PBMCs. These receptors were collected from a woman aged 40 to 50 in good health and CMV-seronegative. The CDR3 runs from the conserved cysteine through the conserved F or W. The D gene is left open where the match is weak. For some rows the clone size is stated as once, few or many, or as a class when expanded; others skip it.

cdr3_aa: CASSPSRDTQYF
cdr3_nt: TGTGCCAGCTCACCTTCGCGGGATACGCAGTATTTT
d_call: .
j_call: TRBJ2-3
clone_size: few
v_call: TRBV18

cdr3_aa: CASSYEGWADQPQHF
cdr3_nt: TGTGCCAGCAGTTATGAGGGTTGGGCTGATCAGCCCCAGCATTTT
d_call: .
j_call: TRBJ1-5
clone_size: once
v_call: TRBV6-6

cdr3_aa: CASSLLGQGVSPLHF
cdr3_nt: TGTGCCAGCAGCTTACTCGGCCAGGGGGTTTCACCCCTCCACTTT
d_call: TRBD1
j_call: TRBJ1-6
clone_size: .
v_call: TRBV7-3

cdr3_aa: CASSQGLAGDTGELFF
cdr3_nt: TGTGCCAGCTCGCAGGGACTAGCGGGAGACACCGGGGAGCTGTTTTTT
d_call: TRBD2
j_call: TRBJ2-2
clone_size: few
v_call: TRBV18

cdr3_aa: CASSLGGTGGPRRNF
cdr3_nt: TGTGCCAGCAGCTTGGGCGGGACAGGAGGTCCTAGGAGGAATTTT
d_call: TRBD1
j_call: TRBJ1-3
clone_size: .
v_call: TRBV5-4

cdr3_aa: CASSLLHSGDTQYF
cdr3_nt: TGTGCCAGCAGCCTCTTGCATTCCGGAGATACGCAGTATTTT
d_call: .
j_call: TRBJ2-3
clone_size: .
v_call: TRBV6-1

cdr3_aa: CATSRGQFNEKLFF
cdr3_nt: TGTGCCACCAGCAGAGGGCAGTTCAATGAAAAACTGTTTTTT
d_call: .
j_call: TRBJ1-4
clone_size: .
v_call: TRBV15

cdr3_aa: CASRTGDYGYTF
cdr3_nt: TGTGCCAGCAGAACAGGAGACTATGGCTACACCTTC
d_call: .
j_call: TRBJ1-2
clone_size: .
v_call: TRBV6-5

cdr3_aa: CASSWDRGGKTQYF
cdr3_nt: TGTGCCAGCAGCTGGGACAGGGGCGGGAAGACCCAGTACTTC
d_call: TRBD1
j_call: TRBJ2-5
clone_size: .
v_call: TRBV7-2

cdr3_aa: CASRRDREHEQYF
cdr3_nt: TGTGCCAGCAGAAGGGACAGGGAACACGAGCAGTACTTC
d_call: TRBD1
j_call: TRBJ2-7
clone_size: .
v_call: TRBV27

cdr3_aa: CASSSLTGLDSPLHF
cdr3_nt: TGTGCCAGCAGTTCCCTGACAGGGCTCGATTCACCCCTCCACTTT
d_call: TRBD1
j_call: TRBJ1-6
clone_size: .
v_call: TRBV27

cdr3_aa: CASSPDTLQYF
cdr3_nt: TGTGCCAGCAGTCCCGACACTTTGCAGTACTTC
d_call: .
j_call: TRBJ2-7
clone_size: .
v_call: TRBV28

cdr3_aa: CASSLGGTPYEQYF
cdr3_nt: TGTGCCAGCAGTTTAGGCGGGACCCCCTACGAGCAGTACTTC
d_call: .
j_call: TRBJ2-7
clone_size: .
v_call: TRBV28

cdr3_aa: CASSFLPSGDYEQYF
cdr3_nt: TGTGCCAGCAGTTTTCTCCCCAGCGGGGACTACGAGCAGTACTTC
d_call: TRBD2
j_call: TRBJ2-7
clone_size: .
v_call: TRBV27

cdr3_aa: CATSVNEQFF
cdr3_nt: TGTGCCACATCGGTCAATGAGCAGTTCTTC
d_call: .
j_call: TRBJ2-1
clone_size: .
v_call: TRBV2

cdr3_aa: CASSDFGSQGGSPDTGELFF
cdr3_nt: TGTGCCAGCAGTGATTTTGGGTCGCAGGGCGGGAGTCCGGACACCGGGGAGCTGTTTTTT
d_call: TRBD2
j_call: TRBJ2-2
clone_size: .
v_call: TRBV2

cdr3_aa: CASSEAGETGELFF
cdr3_nt: TGTGCCAGCAGTGAGGCAGGGGAGACCGGGGAGCTGTTTTTT
d_call: .
j_call: TRBJ2-2
clone_size: .
v_call: TRBV6-4

cdr3_aa: CASSPSGFGEQFF
cdr3_nt: TGTGCCAGTAGCCCGAGCGGGTTTGGAGAGCAGTTCTTC
d_call: .
j_call: TRBJ2-1
clone_size: .
v_call: TRBV19

cdr3_aa: CASTGGSYEQYF
cdr3_nt: TGTGCCAGCACCGGGGGGTCCTACGAGCAGTACTTC
d_call: TRBD2
j_call: TRBJ2-7
clone_size: .
v_call: TRBV2

cdr3_aa: CASQHPNSNQPQHF
cdr3_nt: TGTGCCAGCCAACACCCCAATAGCAATCAGCCCCAGCATTTT
d_call: .
j_call: TRBJ1-5
clone_size: few
v_call: TRBV28

cdr3_aa: CASSQEVGTGGGGRWKKQFF
cdr3_nt: TGCGCCAGCAGCCAAGAGGTCGGGACAGGGGGAGGGGGGCGGTGGAAAAAGCAGTTCTTC
d_call: TRBD1
j_call: TRBJ2-1
clone_size: .
v_call: TRBV4-3

cdr3_aa: CASSSVTGDQETQYF
cdr3_nt: TGTGCCAGCAGCTCCGTCACAGGGGACCAAGAGACCCAGTACTTC
d_call: TRBD1
j_call: TRBJ2-5
clone_size: .
v_call: TRBV5-6

cdr3_aa: CAWRGRDRRDEQYF
cdr3_nt: TGTGCCTGGAGGGGACGGGACAGAAGAGACGAGCAGTACTTC
d_call: TRBD1
j_call: TRBJ2-7
clone_size: .
v_call: TRBV30

cdr3_aa: CASSETRALGNTIYF
cdr3_nt: TGTGCCAGCAGCGAGACGAGGGCACTGGGAAACACCATATATTTT
d_call: .
j_call: TRBJ1-3
clone_size: .
v_call: TRBV2

cdr3_aa: CASSPGQGADTQYF
cdr3_nt: TGCGCCAGCAGCCCAGGACAGGGGGCAGATACGCAGTATTTT
d_call: TRBD1
j_call: TRBJ2-3
clone_size: .
v_call: TRBV5-1

cdr3_aa: CASTEWQGVSGANVLTF
cdr3_nt: TGTGCCAGTACGGAGTGGCAGGGGGTCTCTGGGGCCAACGTCCTGACTTTC
d_call: TRBD1
j_call: TRBJ2-6
clone_size: .
v_call: TRBV19

cdr3_aa: CASSLFGTGGSYNEQFF
cdr3_nt: TGTGCCAGCAGCTTATTCGGGACAGGGGGCTCCTACAATGAGCAGTTCTTC
d_call: TRBD1
j_call: TRBJ2-1
clone_size: .
v_call: TRBV7-3

cdr3_aa: CAWSRQRYYGYTF
cdr3_nt: TGTGCCTGGAGTAGACAGAGATACTATGGCTACACCTTC
d_call: .
j_call: TRBJ1-2
clone_size: .
v_call: TRBV30

cdr3_aa: CASSFSGGRAVYGYTF
cdr3_nt: TGTGCCAGCAGCTTCTCGGGCGGGAGGGCTGTCTATGGCTACACCTTC
d_call: .
j_call: TRBJ1-2
clone_size: few
v_call: TRBV7-3

cdr3_aa: CASGSDRGRPWTGELFF
cdr3_nt: TGTGCCAGCGGTTCGGACAGGGGAAGGCCCTGGACCGGGGAGCTGTTTTTT
d_call: TRBD1
j_call: TRBJ2-2
clone_size: .
v_call: TRBV27

cdr3_aa: CASSPGARSNQPQHF
cdr3_nt: TGTGCCAGCTCACCAGGGGCACGGAGCAATCAGCCCCAGCATTTT
d_call: .
j_call: TRBJ1-5
clone_size: .
v_call: TRBV18

cdr3_aa: CASSSGGLVGYTEQFF
cdr3_nt: TGTGCCAGCAGCTCGGGAGGACTAGTAGGATACACTGAGCAGTTCTTC
d_call: TRBD2
j_call: TRBJ2-1
clone_size: .
v_call: TRBV13

cdr3_aa: CASSIGADYEQYF
cdr3_nt: TGTGCCAGTAGTATAGGGGCCGACTACGAGCAGTACTTC
d_call: .
j_call: TRBJ2-7
clone_size: .
v_call: TRBV19

cdr3_aa: CASSEGDSEVYEQYF
cdr3_nt: TGTGCCAGCAGCGAGGGGGACAGCGAGGTCTACGAGCAGTACTTC
d_call: TRBD1
j_call: TRBJ2-7
clone_size: .
v_call: TRBV9

cdr3_aa: CASSKPGAGMHEQFF
cdr3_nt: TGTGCCAGCAGTAAACCGGGCGCGGGAATGCATGAGCAGTTCTTC
d_call: .
j_call: TRBJ2-1
clone_size: .
v_call: TRBV28

cdr3_aa: CASSIKTVDTQYF
cdr3_nt: TGTGCCAGTAGTATTAAGACAGTCGATACGCAGTATTTT
d_call: .
j_call: TRBJ2-3
clone_size: once
v_call: TRBV19

cdr3_aa: CASSIWGRRAEAFF
cdr3_nt: TGTGCCAGTAGTATATGGGGGCGCCGGGCTGAAGCTTTCTTT
d_call: .
j_call: TRBJ1-1
clone_size: few
v_call: TRBV19

cdr3_aa: CASSLLTSGRAPASGELFF
cdr3_nt: TGTGCCAGCTCACTGTTGACTAGCGGGAGGGCCCCTGCGTCCGGGGAGCTGTTTTTT
d_call: TRBD2
j_call: TRBJ2-2
clone_size: .
v_call: TRBV18

cdr3_aa: CVETGPLRHDGTLYF
cdr3_nt: TGTGTCGAAACAGGTCCCCTTCGACACGACGGCACATTGTACTTC
d_call: .
j_call: TRBJ2-7
clone_size: few
v_call: TRBV7-9

cdr3_aa: CAWSVLSEQFF
cdr3_nt: TGTGCCTGGAGTGTACTGAGTGAGCAGTTCTTC
d_call: .
j_call: TRBJ2-1
clone_size: .
v_call: TRBV30

cdr3_aa: CASSFGLAANNEQFF
cdr3_nt: TGCGCCAGCAGCTTCGGGCTAGCGGCCAACAATGAGCAGTTCTTC
d_call: TRBD2
j_call: TRBJ2-1
clone_size: .
v_call: TRBV5-1

cdr3_aa: CATKLRKNTEAFF
cdr3_nt: TGTGCCACCAAACTTCGTAAGAACACTGAAGCTTTCTTT
d_call: .
j_call: TRBJ1-1
clone_size: .
v_call: TRBV28

cdr3_aa: CASSLPLKYFRGETQYF
cdr3_nt: TGTGCCAGCAGCTTACCCCTCAAGTACTTTCGGGGGGAGACCCAGTACTTC
d_call: .
j_call: TRBJ2-5
clone_size: few
v_call: TRBV7-9

cdr3_aa: CASRSGELFF
cdr3_nt: TGTGCCAGCCGGTCCGGGGAGCTGTTTTTT
d_call: .
j_call: TRBJ2-2
clone_size: .
v_call: TRBV19

cdr3_aa: CASSPFPGQGPNTEAFF
cdr3_nt: TGTGCCAGCTCACCATTCCCCGGACAGGGGCCGAACACTGAAGCTTTCTTT
d_call: TRBD1
j_call: TRBJ1-1
clone_size: .
v_call: TRBV18

cdr3_aa: CASSLTLDHEQFF
cdr3_nt: TGTGCTAGCAGCTTAACCCTAGACCACGAGCAGTTCTTC
d_call: .
j_call: TRBJ2-1
clone_size: once
v_call: TRBV7-7

cdr3_aa: CASSVAGVGYEQYF
cdr3_nt: TGTGCCAGCAGCGTAGCGGGAGTAGGATACGAGCAGTACTTC
d_call: .
j_call: TRBJ2-7
clone_size: .
v_call: TRBV9

cdr3_aa: CASSYPGQGDEQYF
cdr3_nt: TGTGCCAGCAGCTATCCGGGACAGGGAGACGAGCAGTACTTC
d_call: TRBD1
j_call: TRBJ2-7
clone_size: .
v_call: TRBV7-2

cdr3_aa: CASSTVTGTGNEKLFF
cdr3_nt: TGTGCCAGCAGTACCGTGACCGGGACAGGGAATGAAAAACTGTTTTTT
d_call: TRBD1
j_call: TRBJ1-4
clone_size: .
v_call: TRBV7-8

cdr3_aa: CASSYRLRNYEQYF
cdr3_nt: TGTGCCAGCAGTTACCGACTAAGGAACTACGAGCAGTACTTC
d_call: .
j_call: TRBJ2-7
clone_size: .
v_call: TRBV6-5